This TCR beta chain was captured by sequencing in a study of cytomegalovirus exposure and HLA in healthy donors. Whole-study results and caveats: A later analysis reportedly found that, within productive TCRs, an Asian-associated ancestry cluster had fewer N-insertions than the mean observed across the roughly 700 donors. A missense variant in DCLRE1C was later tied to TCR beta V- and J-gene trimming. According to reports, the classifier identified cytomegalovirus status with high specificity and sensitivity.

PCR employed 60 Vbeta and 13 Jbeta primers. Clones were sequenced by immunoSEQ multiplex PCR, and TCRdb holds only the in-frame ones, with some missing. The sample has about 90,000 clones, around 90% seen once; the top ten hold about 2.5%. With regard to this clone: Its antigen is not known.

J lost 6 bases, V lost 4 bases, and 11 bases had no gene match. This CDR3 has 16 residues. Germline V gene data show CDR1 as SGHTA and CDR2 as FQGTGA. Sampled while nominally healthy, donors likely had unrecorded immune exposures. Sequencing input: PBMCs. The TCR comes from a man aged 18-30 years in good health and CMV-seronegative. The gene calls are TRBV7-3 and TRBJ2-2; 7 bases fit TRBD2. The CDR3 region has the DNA TGTGCCAGCAGCTACGGCCTCGGACTAGTGGCCGGGGAGCTGTTTTTT. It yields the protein CASSYGLGLVAGELFF.